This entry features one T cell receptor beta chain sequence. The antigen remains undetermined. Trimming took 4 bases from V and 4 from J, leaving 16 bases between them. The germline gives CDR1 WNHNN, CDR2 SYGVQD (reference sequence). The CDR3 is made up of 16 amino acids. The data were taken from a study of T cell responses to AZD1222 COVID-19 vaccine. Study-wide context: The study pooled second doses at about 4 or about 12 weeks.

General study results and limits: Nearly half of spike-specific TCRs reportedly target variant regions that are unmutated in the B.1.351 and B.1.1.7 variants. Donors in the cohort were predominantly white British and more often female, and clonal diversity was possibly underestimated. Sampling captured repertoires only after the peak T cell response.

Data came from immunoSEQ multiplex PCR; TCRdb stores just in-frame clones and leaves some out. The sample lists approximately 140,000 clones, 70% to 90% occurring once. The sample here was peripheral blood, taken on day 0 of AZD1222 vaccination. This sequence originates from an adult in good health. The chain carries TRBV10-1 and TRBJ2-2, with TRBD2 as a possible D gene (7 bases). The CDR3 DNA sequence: TGCGCCAGCAGTGGTGCGGGGGCGCGCGGCACCGGGGAGCTGTTTTTT. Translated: CASSGAGARGTGELFF.